The rows below give T cell receptor delta chains drawn from one sample of a study of gamma-delta T cells after stem cell transplantation. TCRdb re-processed the RT-PCR reads using CATT. The sample shows 9,000 to 13,000 delta-chain clones, over 1% of them seen only once. Sequenced input: gamma-delta T cells. These receptors were taken from a human donor. It is not recorded whose cells these are; they may come from a transplant donor. Both conserved end residues are part of each CDR3. A D gene is named only where the DNA matches it firmly. Only part of the rows carry a size: once, few, many, or a class if the clone is expanded.

TRDD3,TRDJ3,TRDV2,.,TGTGCCTGTGACACCATTTCCAGTACTGGGGGCCGACAGCTCCTGGACAGCCCCGCCTGTGACACCCGACAGATGTTTTTC,CACDTISSTGGRQLLDSPACDTRQMFF
TRDD3,TRDJ1,TRDV2,many,TGTGCCTGTGACACCGTGGGGGATGGTAACGATAAACTCATCTTT,CACDTVGDGNDKLIF
.,TRDJ1,TRDV2,medium-sized,TGTGCCTGTGATCCGGTCGGGGTCGTAGGGGAGACCGATAAACTCATCTTT,CACDPVGVVGETDKLIF
.,TRDJ1,TRDV2,many,TGTGCCTGTGACACCCTCCGGATACAGACCCCAAACCAACCCTCCTCCAAGGACGATAAACTCATCTTT,CACDTLRIQTPNQPSSKDDKLIF
TRDD3,TRDJ1,TRDV2,medium-sized,TGTGCCTGTGACCCGTTACTGGGGTATCGGACCGATAAACTCATCTTT,CACDPLLGYRTDKLIF
TRDD3,TRDJ1,TRDV2,many,TGTGCCTGTGACCCCGTGACCCCGACTGGGGGGTACACCGATAAACTCATCTTT,CACDPVTPTGGYTDKLIF
.,TRDJ1,TRDV2,medium-sized,TGTGCCTGTGACACCGTGGGGGGCAAATACACCGATAAACTCATCTTT,CACDTVGGKYTDKLIF
.,TRDJ1,TRDV2,medium-sized,TGTGCCTGTGATGGGGTCAACACCGATAAACTCATCTTT,CACDGVNTDKLIF
TRDD3,TRDJ1,TRDV2,medium-sized,TGTGCCTGTGACGCCCTCGATCCACTGGGGGATATCACCGATAAACTCATCTTT,CACDALDPLGDITDKLIF
TRDD3,TRDJ1,TRDV2,.,TGTGCCTGTGACACTATTCTGGGGGATACGCAGCCGAGATACACCGATAAACTCATCTTT,CACDTILGDTQPRYTDKLIF
TRDD3,TRDJ1,TRDV2,.,TGTGCCTGTGACTCGGTGGTGGGGGATACGAGCACCGATAAACTCATCTTT,CACDSVVGDTSTDKLIF
TRDD3,TRDJ1,TRDV2,.,TGTGCCTGTGACATTATGGGGGATACGCGAAGGACCGATAAACTCATCTTT,CACDIMGDTRRTDKLIF
TRDD3,TRDJ1,TRDV2,many,TGTGCCTGTGACTCATTACTGGGGGATACAACCGATAAACTCATCTTT,CACDSLLGDTTDKLIF
TRDD3,TRDJ1,TRDV2,few,TGTGCCTGTGAATTACTGGGGGATACAGGGGTACGGACCGATAAACTCATCTTT,CACELLGDTGVRTDKLIF
TRDD3,TRDJ1,TRDV2,medium-sized,TGTGCCTGTGACACCGTGGCTGGGGGAAGAGTGTACACCGATAAACTCATCTTT,CACDTVAGGRVYTDKLIF
TRDD3,TRDJ3,TRDV2,few,TGTGCCTGTGACAAGGTGGATGGGGGATACGATGGCTCCTGGGACACCCGACAGATGTTTTTC,CACDKVDGGYDGSWDTRQMFF
TRDD3,TRDJ3,TRDV2,.,TGTGCCTGTGACACCGCGGATACTGGGGGATACAGCTCCTGGGACACCCGACAGATGTTTTTC,CACDTADTGGYSSWDTRQMFF
TRDD3,TRDJ3,TRDV2,few,TGTGCCTGTGACACCCCTGGGGGCTCTAGCTCCTGGGACACCCGACAGATGTTTTTC,CACDTPGGSSSWDTRQMFF
TRDD3,TRDJ1,TRDV2,.,TGTGCCTGTGACACCGTGGCTGGGGGATACGCCTACGCATCCCCGTACACCGATAAACTCATCTTT,CACDTVAGGYAYASPYTDKLIF
TRDD3,TRDJ1,TRDV2,.,TGTGCCTGTGACACAATGGCTGGGGGACCCACCGATAAACTCATCTTT,CACDTMAGGPTDKLIF
TRDD3,TRDJ1,TRDV2,medium-sized,TGTGCCTGTGACACGCTGGGGGGACCTCGAGACGCCGATAAACTCATCTTT,CACDTLGGPRDADKLIF
TRDD3,TRDJ1,TRDV2,many,TGTGCCTGTGACTCTTTACTGGGGGATACAAAAGGGCACACCGATAAACTCATCTTT,CACDSLLGDTKGHTDKLIF
.,TRDJ3,TRDV2,medium-sized,TGTGCCTGTGACACCGTCCTGGGAAAAGAGGACTCCTGGGACACCCGACAGATGTTTTTC,CACDTVLGKEDSWDTRQMFF
TRDD3,TRDJ1,TRDV2,many,TGTGCCTGTGACACCGTCCTCCTACGAGGTACTGGGGGATACGGGGCCGATAAACTCATCTTT,CACDTVLLRGTGGYGADKLIF
TRDD3,TRDJ1,TRDV2,many,TGTGCCTGTGACACGCTGGGGGATACGGGCACCGATAAACTCATCTTT,CACDTLGDTGTDKLIF
TRDD3,TRDJ1,TRDV2,medium-sized,TGTGCCTGTGACACCCTACTGGGGGATACGTACACCGATAAACTCATCTTT,CACDTLLGDTYTDKLIF
TRDD3,TRDJ1,TRDV2,medium-sized,TGTGCCTGTGACACTCTACTGGGGGATACAACTGAAGAACTCATCTTT,CACDTLLGDTTEELIF
TRDD3,TRDJ2,TRDV2,medium-sized,TGTGCCTGTGACAACCTATCTTCGTACTGGGGGTCGACAGCACAACTCTTCTTT,CACDNLSSYWGSTAQLFF
TRDD3,TRDJ1,TRDV2,few,TGTGCCTGTGACTCCCTACTGGGGGATACGCGGGGTAAACTCATCTTT,CACDSLLGDTRGKLIF
.,TRDJ1,TRDV2,medium-sized,TGTGCCTGTGACACTCTGGTTACTGGGACTAGTAAACTCATCTTT,CACDTLVTGTSKLIF
.,TRDJ1,TRDV2,medium-sized,TGTGCCTGTGACACGGTAGAGATCGGTACCGACACCGATAAACTCATCTTT,CACDTVEIGTDTDKLIF
TRDD3,TRDJ2,TRDV2,few,TGTGCCTGCGACACCGTTAGAGGACTGGGGGAGCGGGTTCCGGCAGCACAACTCTTCTTT,CACDTVRGLGERVPAAQLFF
TRDD3,TRDJ1,TRDV2,.,TGTGCCTGTGACACCCTAGAAACTGGGGGATACCTACCCACTACCGATAAACTCATCTTT,CACDTLETGGYLPTTDKLIF
TRDD3,TRDJ1,TRDV2,.,TGTGCCTGTGACCCAGTACTGGGGGATACCCCCGATAAACTCATCTTT,CACDPVLGDTPDKLIF
TRDD3,TRDJ3,TRDV2,many,TGTGCCTGTGACAAGGTACTGGGGGGGACCTGGGACACCCGACAGATGTTTTTC,CACDKVLGGTWDTRQMFF
TRDD3,TRDJ1,TRDV2,few,TGTGCCTGTGACACGGTACTGGGGGATACGAGAGGCACCGATAAACTCATCTTT,CACDTVLGDTRGTDKLIF
TRDD3,TRDJ1,TRDV2,medium-sized,TGTGCCTGTGACACCGTAGGGGGGATACAATCCGATAAACTCATCTTT,CACDTVGGIQSDKLIF
TRDD3,TRDJ1,TRDV2,medium-sized,TGTGCCTGTGACATGCTGGGGGATCGGATGGGCACCGATAAACTCATCTTT,CACDMLGDRMGTDKLIF
TRDD3,TRDJ1,TRDV2,few,TGTGCCTGTGACCCAGTACTGGGGGATACGAAGACATACCACACCGATAAACTCATCTTT,CACDPVLGDTKTYHTDKLIF
TRDD3,TRDJ1,TRDV2,.,TGTGCCTGTGACCTACTGGGGGCCCAAAACACCGATAAACTCATCTTT,CACDLLGAQNTDKLIF
TRDD3,TRDJ1,TRDV2,medium-sized,TGTGCCTGTGACAAATTAATGGGGGATACGCGAAACACCGATAAACTCATCTTT,CACDKLMGDTRNTDKLIF
.,TRDJ1,TRDV2,.,TGTGCCTGTGGCACCGTTGGGAGCACCGATAAACTCATCTTT,CACGTVGSTDKLIF
.,TRDJ1,TRDV2,medium-sized,TGTGCCTGTGACACCGTCGAAGGGGATTCCTATAACACCGATAAACTCATCTTT,CACDTVEGDSYNTDKLIF
TRDD3,TRDJ1,TRDV2,.,TGCGCCTGTGACACGTCCGACTGGGGGATACAACCGGGCACCGATAAACTCATCTTT,CACDTSDWGIQPGTDKLIF
TRDD3,TRDJ1,TRDV2,.,TGTGCCTATGACACTGGGGGGCTATTGCAGGCCCCCCCCGATAAACTCATCTTT,CAYDTGGLLQAPPDKLIF
.,TRDJ1,TRDV2,medium-sized,TGTGCCTGTGACACCTGGGGTGATACCGATAAACTCATCTTT,CACDTWGDTDKLIF
TRDD3,TRDJ1,TRDV2,.,TGTGCCTGTGACTCGGTATTACTGGGGGATCCATTTTCCGATAAACTCATCTTT,CACDSVLLGDPFSDKLIF
.,TRDJ1,TRDV2,many,TGTGCCTGTGACACCGTGACTATAGCCGATAAACTCATCTTT,CACDTVTIADKLIF
TRDD3,TRDJ1,TRDV2,many,TGTGCCTGTGACAACCTACTGGGGGAAAACACCGATAAACTCATCTTT,CACDNLLGENTDKLIF
TRDD3,TRDJ1,TRDV2,.,TGTGCCTGTGACACTTTACTGGGGGATACCCCCGATAAACTCATCTTT,CACDTLLGDTPDKLIF
TRDD3,TRDJ1,TRDV2,.,TGTGCCTGTTCACCACTGGGGGATACCGATAAACTCATCTTT,CACSPLGDTDKLIF
TRDD3,TRDJ1,TRDV2,many,TGTGCCTGTGACAGTATACTGGGGCCCCAGTACACCGATAAACTCATCTTT,CACDSILGPQYTDKLIF
TRDD3,TRDJ1,TRDV2,medium-sized,TGTGCCTGTGACACCGTTGGACAGCTGGGGGATACTAGGTCGACCGATAAACTCATCTTT,CACDTVGQLGDTRSTDKLIF
TRDD3,TRDJ3,TRDV2,many,TGTGCCTGTGACACCGGTTTCGGTCTGGGGGGCGCAAGCTCCTGGGACACCCGACAGATGTTTTTC,CACDTGFGLGGASSWDTRQMFF